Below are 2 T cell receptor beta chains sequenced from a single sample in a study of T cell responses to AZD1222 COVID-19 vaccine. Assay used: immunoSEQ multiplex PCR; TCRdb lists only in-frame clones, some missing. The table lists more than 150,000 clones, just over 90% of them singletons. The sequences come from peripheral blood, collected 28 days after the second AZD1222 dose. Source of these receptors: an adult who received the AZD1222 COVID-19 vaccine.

The CDR3 DNA reads as TGTGCCAGCAGCCCAACCCAGATCGGGTCTTTCTTT. Translating it yields CASSPTQIGSFF. The chain joins TRBV7-2 to TRBJ1-1; no clear D gene. Germline loops: CDR1 SGHTA, CDR2 FQGNSA. The CDR3 runs 12 residues. Trimming stripped 5 bases from V and 12 bases from J, with 16 bases between.

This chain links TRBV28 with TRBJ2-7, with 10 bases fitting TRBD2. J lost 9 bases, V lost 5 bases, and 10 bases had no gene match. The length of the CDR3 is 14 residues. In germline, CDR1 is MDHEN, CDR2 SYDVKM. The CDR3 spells CASSHLSSGSGQYF. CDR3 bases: TGTGCCAGCAGTCATCTCTCTAGCGGGAGTGGGCAGTACTTC.